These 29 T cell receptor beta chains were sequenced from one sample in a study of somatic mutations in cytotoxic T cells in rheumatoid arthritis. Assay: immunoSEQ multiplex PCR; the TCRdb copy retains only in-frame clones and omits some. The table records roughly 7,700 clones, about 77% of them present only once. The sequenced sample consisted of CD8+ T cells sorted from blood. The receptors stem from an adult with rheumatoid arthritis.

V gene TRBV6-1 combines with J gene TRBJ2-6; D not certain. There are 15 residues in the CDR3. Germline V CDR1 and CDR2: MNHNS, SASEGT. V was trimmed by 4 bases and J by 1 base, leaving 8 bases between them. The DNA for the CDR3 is TGTGCCAGCAGTGTTGGCCGTTCTGGGGCCAACGTCCTGACTTTC. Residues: CASSVGRSGANVLTF.

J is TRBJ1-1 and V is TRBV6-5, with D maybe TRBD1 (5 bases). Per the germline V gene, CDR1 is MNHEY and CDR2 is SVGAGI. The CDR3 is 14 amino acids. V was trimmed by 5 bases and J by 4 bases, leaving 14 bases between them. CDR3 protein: CASSRDSGPTEAFF. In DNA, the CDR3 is TGTGCCAGCAGTCGGGACTCGGGGCCCACTGAAGCTTTCTTT.

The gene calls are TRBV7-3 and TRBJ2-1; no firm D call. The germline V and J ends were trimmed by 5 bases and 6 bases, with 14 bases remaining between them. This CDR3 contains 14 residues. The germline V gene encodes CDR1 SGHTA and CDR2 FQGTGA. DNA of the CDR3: TGTGCCAGCAGCCTCTACCATACGGCCAATGAGCAGTTCTTC. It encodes CASSLYHTANEQFF.

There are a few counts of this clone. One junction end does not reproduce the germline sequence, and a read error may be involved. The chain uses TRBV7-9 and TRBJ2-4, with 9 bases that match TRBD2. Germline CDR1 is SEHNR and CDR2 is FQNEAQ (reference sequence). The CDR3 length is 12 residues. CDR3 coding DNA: TGTGCCAGCAGCCGAGGTAGCGGGAGTAAGGACTTC. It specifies CASSRGSGSKDF.

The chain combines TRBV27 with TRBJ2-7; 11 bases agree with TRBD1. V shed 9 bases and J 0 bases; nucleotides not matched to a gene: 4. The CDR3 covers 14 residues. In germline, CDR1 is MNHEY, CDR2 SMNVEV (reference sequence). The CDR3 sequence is CASLGTGGSYEQYF. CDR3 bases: TGTGCCAGTCTTGGGACAGGGGGCTCCTACGAGCAGTACTTC.

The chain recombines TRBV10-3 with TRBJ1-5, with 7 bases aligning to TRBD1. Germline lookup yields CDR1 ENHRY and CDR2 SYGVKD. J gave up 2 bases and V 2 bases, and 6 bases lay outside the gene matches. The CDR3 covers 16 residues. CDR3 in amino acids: CAISELQGGGNQPQHF. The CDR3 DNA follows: TGTGCCATCAGTGAGCTTCAGGGGGGGGGCAATCAGCCCCAGCATTTT.

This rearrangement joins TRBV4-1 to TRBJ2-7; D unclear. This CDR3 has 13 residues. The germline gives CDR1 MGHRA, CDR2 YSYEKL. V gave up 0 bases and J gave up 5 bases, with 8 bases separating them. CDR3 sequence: CASSQDPGDEQYF. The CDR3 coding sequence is TGCGCCAGCAGCCAAGATCCCGGCGACGAGCAGTACTTC.

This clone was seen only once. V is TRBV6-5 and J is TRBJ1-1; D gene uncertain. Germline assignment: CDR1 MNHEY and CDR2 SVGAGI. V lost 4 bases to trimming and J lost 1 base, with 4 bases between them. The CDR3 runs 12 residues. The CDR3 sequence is CASSSANTEAFF. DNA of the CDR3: TGTGCCAGCAGTTCAGCGAACACTGAAGCTTTCTTT.

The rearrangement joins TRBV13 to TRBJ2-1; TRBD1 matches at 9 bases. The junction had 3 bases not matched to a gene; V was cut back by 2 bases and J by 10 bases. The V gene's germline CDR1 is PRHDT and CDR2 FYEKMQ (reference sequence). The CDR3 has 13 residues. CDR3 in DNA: TGTGCCAGCAGCTTAACAGGGGGCCGGGAGCAGTTCTTC. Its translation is CASSLTGGREQFF.

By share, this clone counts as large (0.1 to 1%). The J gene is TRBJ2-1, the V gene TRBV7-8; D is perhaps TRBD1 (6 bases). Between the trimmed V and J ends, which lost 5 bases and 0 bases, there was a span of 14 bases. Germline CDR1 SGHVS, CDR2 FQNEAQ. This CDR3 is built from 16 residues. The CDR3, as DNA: TGTGCCAGCAGCACACGCAGGGGTCCCTCCTACAATGAGCAGTTCTTC. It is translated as CASSTRRGPSYNEQFF.

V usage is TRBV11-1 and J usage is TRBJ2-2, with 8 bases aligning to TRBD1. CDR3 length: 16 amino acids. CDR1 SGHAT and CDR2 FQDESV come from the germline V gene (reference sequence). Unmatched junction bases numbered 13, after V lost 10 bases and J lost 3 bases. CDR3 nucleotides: TGTGCCACCCTCCTCACGACAGGGGAACACACCGGGGAGCTGTTTTTT. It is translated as CATLLTTGEHTGELFF.

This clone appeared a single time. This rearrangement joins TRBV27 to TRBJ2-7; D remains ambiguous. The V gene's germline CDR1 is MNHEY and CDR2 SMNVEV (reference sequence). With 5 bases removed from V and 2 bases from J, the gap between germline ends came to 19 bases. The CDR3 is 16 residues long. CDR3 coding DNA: TGTGCCAGCAGTCCAGGCGCCATTCTGGGGACCTACGAGCAGTACTTC. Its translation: CASSPGAILGTYEQYF.

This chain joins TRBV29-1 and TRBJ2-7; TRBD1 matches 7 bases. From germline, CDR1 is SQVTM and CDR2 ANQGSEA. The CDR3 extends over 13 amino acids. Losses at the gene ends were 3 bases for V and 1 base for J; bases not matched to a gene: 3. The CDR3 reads CSVEGTASYEQYF. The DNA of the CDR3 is TGCAGCGTTGAGGGGACAGCTTCCTACGAGCAGTACTTC.

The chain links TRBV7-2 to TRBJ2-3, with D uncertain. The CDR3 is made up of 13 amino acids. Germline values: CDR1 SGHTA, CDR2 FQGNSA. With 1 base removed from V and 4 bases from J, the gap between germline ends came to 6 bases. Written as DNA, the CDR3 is TGTGCCAGCAGCTTAGGAGGAGCAGATACGCAGTATTTT. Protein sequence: CASSLGGADTQYF.

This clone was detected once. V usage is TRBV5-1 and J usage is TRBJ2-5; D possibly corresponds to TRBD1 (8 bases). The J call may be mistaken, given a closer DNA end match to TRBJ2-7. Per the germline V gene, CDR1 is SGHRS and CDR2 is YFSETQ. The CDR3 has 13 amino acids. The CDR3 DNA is TGCGCCAGCAGCGTACAGGGGGGGTACGAGCAGTACTTC. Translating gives CASSVQGGYEQYF.

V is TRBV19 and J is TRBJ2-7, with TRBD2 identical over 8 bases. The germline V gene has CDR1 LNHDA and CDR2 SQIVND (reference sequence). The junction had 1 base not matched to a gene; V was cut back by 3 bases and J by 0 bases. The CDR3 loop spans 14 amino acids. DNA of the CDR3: TGTGCCAGTAGTATGAGCGGGAGCTCCTACGAGCAGTACTTC. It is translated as CASSMSGSSYEQYF.

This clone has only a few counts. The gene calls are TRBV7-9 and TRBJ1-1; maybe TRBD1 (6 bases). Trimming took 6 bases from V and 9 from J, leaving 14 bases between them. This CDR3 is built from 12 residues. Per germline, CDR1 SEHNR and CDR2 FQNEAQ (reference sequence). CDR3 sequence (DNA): TGTGCCAGCAGACTTAGGGGGACACAAGCTTTCTTT. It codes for CASRLRGTQAFF.

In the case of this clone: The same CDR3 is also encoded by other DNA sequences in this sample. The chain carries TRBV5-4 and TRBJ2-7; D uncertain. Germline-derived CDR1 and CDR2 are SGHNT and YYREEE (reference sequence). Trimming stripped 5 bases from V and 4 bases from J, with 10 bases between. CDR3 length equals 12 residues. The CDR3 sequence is CASRGDNYEQYF. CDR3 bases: TGTGCCAGCAGAGGAGACAATTACGAGCAGTACTTC.

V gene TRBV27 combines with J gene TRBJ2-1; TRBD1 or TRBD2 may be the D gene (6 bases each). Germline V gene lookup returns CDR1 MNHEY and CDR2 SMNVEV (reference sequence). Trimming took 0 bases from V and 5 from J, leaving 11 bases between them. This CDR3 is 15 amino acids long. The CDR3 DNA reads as TGTGCCAGCAGTTTATCGTGGGGGGCTGACAATGAGCAGTTCTTC. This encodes CASSLSWGADNEQFF.

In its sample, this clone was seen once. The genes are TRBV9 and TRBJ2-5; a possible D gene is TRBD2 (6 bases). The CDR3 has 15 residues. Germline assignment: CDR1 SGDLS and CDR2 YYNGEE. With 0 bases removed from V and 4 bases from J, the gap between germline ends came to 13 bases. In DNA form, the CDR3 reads TGTGCCAGCAGCGTAGATGGGGCGGGGATAGAGACCCAGTACTTC. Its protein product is CASSVDGAGIETQYF. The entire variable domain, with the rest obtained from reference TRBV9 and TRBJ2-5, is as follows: DSGVTQTPKHLITATGQRVTLRCSPRSGDLSVYWYQQSLDQGLQFLIQYYNGEERAKGNILERFSAQQFPDLHSELNLSSLELGDSALYFCASSVDGAGIETQYFGPGTRLLVL.

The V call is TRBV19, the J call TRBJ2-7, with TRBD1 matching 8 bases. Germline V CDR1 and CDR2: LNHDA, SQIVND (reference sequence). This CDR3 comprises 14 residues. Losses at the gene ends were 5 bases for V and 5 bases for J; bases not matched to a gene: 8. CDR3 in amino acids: CASSPDRGIDEQYF. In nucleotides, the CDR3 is TGTGCCAGTAGTCCCGACAGGGGAATCGACGAGCAGTACTTC.

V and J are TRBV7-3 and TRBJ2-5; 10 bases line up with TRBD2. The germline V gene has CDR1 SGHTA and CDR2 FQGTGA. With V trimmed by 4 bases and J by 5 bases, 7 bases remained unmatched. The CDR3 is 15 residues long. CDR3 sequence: CASSSAGGPGETQYF. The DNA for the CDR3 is TGTGCCAGCAGCTCAGCGGGAGGGCCGGGGGAGACCCAGTACTTC. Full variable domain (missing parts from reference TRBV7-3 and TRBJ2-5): GAGVSQTPSNKVTEKGKYVELRCDPISGHTALYWYRQSLGQGPEFLIYFQGTGAADDSGLPNDRFFAVRPEGSVSTLKIQRTERGDSAVYLCASSSAGGPGETQYFGPGTRLLVL.

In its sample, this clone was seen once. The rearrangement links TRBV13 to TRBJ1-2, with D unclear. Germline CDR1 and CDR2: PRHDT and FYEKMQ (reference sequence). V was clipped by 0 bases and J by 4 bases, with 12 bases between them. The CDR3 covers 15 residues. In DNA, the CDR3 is TGTGCCAGCAGCTTAGGCCCCCCGTCCTCCTATGGCTACACCTTC. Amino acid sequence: CASSLGPPSSYGYTF.

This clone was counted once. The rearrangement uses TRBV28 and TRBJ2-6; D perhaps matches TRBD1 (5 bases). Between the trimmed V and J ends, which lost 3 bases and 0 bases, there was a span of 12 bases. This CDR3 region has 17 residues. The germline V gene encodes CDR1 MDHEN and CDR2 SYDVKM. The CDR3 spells CASSLDTYISGANVLTF. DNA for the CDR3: TGTGCCAGCAGTTTGGACACGTATATCTCTGGGGCCAACGTCCTGACTTTC.

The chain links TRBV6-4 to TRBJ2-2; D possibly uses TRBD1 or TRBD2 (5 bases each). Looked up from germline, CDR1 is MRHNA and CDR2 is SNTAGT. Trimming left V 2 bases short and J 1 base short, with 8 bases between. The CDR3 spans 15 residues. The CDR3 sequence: CASSDGGENTGELFF. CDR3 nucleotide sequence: TGTGCCAGCAGTGACGGGGGTGAGAACACCGGGGAGCTGTTTTTT.

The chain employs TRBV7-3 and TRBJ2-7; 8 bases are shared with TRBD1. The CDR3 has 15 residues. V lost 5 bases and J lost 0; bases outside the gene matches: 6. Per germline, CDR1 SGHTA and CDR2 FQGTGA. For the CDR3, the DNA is TGTGCCAGCAGCGGCACAGGGGGTGACTCCTACGAGCAGTACTTC. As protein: CASSGTGGDSYEQYF.

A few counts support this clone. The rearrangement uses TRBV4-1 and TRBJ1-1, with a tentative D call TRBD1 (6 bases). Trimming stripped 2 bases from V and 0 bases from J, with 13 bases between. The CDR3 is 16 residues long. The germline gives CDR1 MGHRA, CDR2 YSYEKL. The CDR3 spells CASSQPRGFMNTEAFF. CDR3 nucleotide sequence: TGCGCCAGCAGCCAACCCAGGGGCTTTATGAACACTGAAGCTTTCTTT.

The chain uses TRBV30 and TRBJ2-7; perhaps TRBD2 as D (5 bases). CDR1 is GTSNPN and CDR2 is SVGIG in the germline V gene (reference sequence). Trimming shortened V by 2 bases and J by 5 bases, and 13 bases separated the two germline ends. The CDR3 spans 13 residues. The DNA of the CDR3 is TGTGCCTGGAGTACGGGAAATAACGACGAGCAGTACTTC. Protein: CAWSTGNNDEQYF. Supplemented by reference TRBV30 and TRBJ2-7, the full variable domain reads SQTIHQWPATLVQPVGSPLSLECTVEGTSNPNLYWYRQAAGRGLQLLFYSVGIGQISSEVPQNLSASRPQDRQFILSSKKLLLSDSGFYLCAWSTGNNDEQYFGPGTRLTVT.

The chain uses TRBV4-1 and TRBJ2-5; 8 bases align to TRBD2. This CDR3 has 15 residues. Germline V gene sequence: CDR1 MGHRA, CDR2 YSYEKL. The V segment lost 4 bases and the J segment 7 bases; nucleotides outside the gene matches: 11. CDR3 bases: TGCGCCAGCAGCCCCGCGGGGGGCCTCCTGGGGACCCAGTACTTC. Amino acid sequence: CASSPAGGLLGTQYF.